This is a list of T cell receptor beta chains from one sample in a study of naive and memory T cell subsets. TCRdb re-called the UMI-ligation and nested PCR reads with MiXCR, one entry per CDR3 protein. The top ten hold about 0.6% of the sample, which has over 110,000 distinct CDR3 sequences, around 21% seen once. Sequencing was carried out using naive CD8+ T cells from blood. These receptors originate from a human donor in good health. Each CDR3 is given with its conserved first and last residue. D genes are given only for firm matches. Clone size is given for some rows only: seen once, a few or many times, or a class if the clone is expanded.

v_call	clone_size	j_call	d_call	cdr3_length	cdr3_aa	cdr3_nt
TRBV4-1	-	TRBJ1-5	-	13	CASSQVGNQPQHF	TGCGCCAGCAGCCAAGTGGGGAATCAGCCCCAGCATTTT
TRBV5-4	few	TRBJ2-1	-	13	CASSLWTYNEQFF	TGTGCCAGCAGCTTATGGACCTACAATGAGCAGTTCTTC
TRBV15	few	TRBJ2-2	-	16	CATSRWEETNTGELFF	TGTGCCACCAGCAGATGGGAGGAGACGAACACCGGGGAGCTGTTTTTT
TRBV6-5	-	TRBJ2-3	TRBD2	14	CASSLAGVTDTQYF	TGTGCCAGCAGCCTAGCGGGAGTAACAGATACGCAGTATTTT
TRBV29-1	few	TRBJ1-1	-	12	CSVSAGRNEAFF	TGCAGCGTCTCGGCCGGGCGAAATGAAGCTTTCTTT
TRBV27	-	TRBJ2-2	-	11	CASEHAGELFF	TGTGCCAGCGAACATGCCGGGGAGCTGTTTTTT
TRBV11-3	-	TRBJ2-1	TRBD2	13	CASSLRGRNEQFF	TGTGCCAGCAGCTTACGCGGGAGAAATGAGCAGTTCTTC
TRBV6-6	few	TRBJ2-7	-	17	CASSYSVEGGDNYEQYF	TGTGCCAGCAGTTACTCGGTGGAGGGGGGAGACAACTACGAGCAGTACTTC
TRBV6-5	few	TRBJ1-2	TRBD1	15	CASSYSSTGRGGYTF	TGTGCCAGCAGTTACTCGTCGACAGGGCGAGGCGGCTACACCTTC
TRBV19	few	TRBJ2-1	TRBD2	16	CASSPSTSEFRNEQFF	TGTGCCAGTAGTCCTTCGACTAGCGAGTTTAGAAATGAGCAGTTCTTC
TRBV4-1	-	TRBJ2-7	-	15	CASSQEVRVMDEQYF	TGCGCCAGCAGCCAAGAAGTCAGGGTTATGGACGAGCAGTACTTC
TRBV2	-	TRBJ2-7	-	13	CASSERVVYEQYF	TGTGCCAGCAGTGAAAGGGTGGTCTACGAGCAGTACTTC
TRBV28	-	TRBJ2-3	-	13	CASSLDESDTQYF	TGTGCCAGCAGTTTGGATGAGTCAGATACGCAGTATTTT
TRBV20-1	few	TRBJ2-3	TRBD2	19	CSASSGPSGGSWFADTQYF	TGCAGTGCTAGCTCTGGACCGAGCGGCGGGAGTTGGTTCGCAGATACGCAGTATTTT
TRBV5-1	few	TRBJ2-5	-	14	CASTKGVSQETQYF	TGCGCCAGCACAAAGGGGGTATCACAAGAGACCCAGTACTTC
TRBV21-1	-	TRBJ2-7	-	16	CASSKGWFGFGYEQYF	TGTGCCAGCAGCAAAGGATGGTTCGGGTTCGGGTACGAGCAGTACTTC
TRBV6-5	few	TRBJ2-5	-	14	CASSYSWGLETQYF	TGTGCCAGCAGTTACTCGTGGGGCCTGGAGACCCAGTACTTC
TRBV7-9	few	TRBJ2-7	TRBD1	14	CASGWSGTGDEQYF	TGTGCCAGCGGCTGGTCCGGGACAGGGGACGAGCAGTACTTC
TRBV12-3/TRBV12-4	-	TRBJ1-5	-	14	CASSFIEGEKPQHF	TGTGCCAGCAGTTTTATCGAGGGTGAGAAGCCCCAGCATTTT
TRBV15	-	TRBJ1-1	-	16	CATSRDSPGGLAEAFF	TGTGCCACCAGCAGAGATTCCCCGGGAGGTTTGGCTGAAGCTTTCTTT
TRBV9	few	TRBJ2-1	TRBD2	15	CASSVGESLAGGGFF	TGTGCCAGCAGCGTAGGGGAATCCTTAGCGGGAGGAGGGTTCTTC
TRBV6-5	-	TRBJ1-6	-	15	CASTHGVFGDSPLHF	TGTGCCAGCACTCACGGGGTTTTTGGGGATTCACCCCTCCACTTT
TRBV3-1	-	TRBJ1-1	-	18	CASSPLFQTGGTDTEAFF	TGTGCCAGCAGCCCTCTTTTCCAGACAGGAGGAACGGATACTGAAGCTTTCTTT
TRBV5-1	-	TRBJ2-1	-	14	CASSFRDSYNEQFF	TGCGCCAGCAGCTTCAGGGACTCCTACAATGAGCAGTTCTTC